A selection of T cell receptor beta chains follows, all from one sample in a study of blood T cell repertoires in COVID-19. Sequenced by immunoSEQ multiplex PCR; TCRdb stores in-frame clones only, minus some. The table shows tens of thousands of clones, with under 95% occurring only once. Sequenced input: peripheral blood. Source of these receptors: a man aged 55-75 years with acute or convalescent COVID-19. CDR3s include the opening cysteine and the closing phenylalanine or tryptophan. Each record gives: clone size, J gene, V gene, D gene, CDR3 DNA, CDR3 protein. A D gene is named only where the DNA matches it firmly. The size field is filled for only some rows; it gives once, few, many or a size class.

clone size: .
J gene: TRBJ2-2
V gene: TRBV11-2
D gene: TRBD1
CDR3 DNA: TGTGCCAGCAGCTTAGATGGGGGCAGGGGGCACTCCGGGGAGCTGTTTTTT
CDR3 protein: CASSLDGGRGHSGELFF

clone size: .
J gene: TRBJ1-2
V gene: TRBV10-3
D gene: TRBD1
CDR3 DNA: TGTGCCATCAGTGAGTCGGACAGGGGTGGCTACACCTTC
CDR3 protein: CAISESDRGGYTF

clone size: .
J gene: TRBJ1-6
V gene: TRBV5-1
D gene: TRBD1
CDR3 DNA: TGCGCCAGCAGCTTGGATGAGGGGGCAAGGAATTCACCCCTCCACTTT
CDR3 protein: CASSLDEGARNSPLHF

clone size: .
J gene: TRBJ2-1
V gene: TRBV7-8
D gene: .
CDR3 DNA: TGTGCCAGCAACCATAGGGCAGATGATAGGGGGTCCGTCTACAATGAGCAGTTCTTC
CDR3 protein: CASNHRADDRGSVYNEQFF

clone size: .
J gene: TRBJ2-1
V gene: TRBV30
D gene: TRBD2
CDR3 DNA: TGTGCCTGGAGGGTCGGGACTAGTAATCCTGAGCAGTTCTTC
CDR3 protein: CAWRVGTSNPEQFF

clone size: few
J gene: TRBJ1-2
V gene: TRBV30
D gene: .
CDR3 DNA: TGTGCCTGGGAGACGGGAGTGGACTATGGCTACACCTTC
CDR3 protein: CAWETGVDYGYTF

clone size: .
J gene: TRBJ2-7
V gene: TRBV6-5
D gene: TRBD1
CDR3 DNA: TGTGCCAGCATTCCGGGACAGGCCATTTACTACGAGCAGTACTTC
CDR3 protein: CASIPGQAIYYEQYF

clone size: .
J gene: TRBJ1-2
V gene: TRBV27
D gene: .
CDR3 DNA: TGTGCCAGCAGTCCCCAGGCAGGGTTGAACTATGGCTACACCTTC
CDR3 protein: CASSPQAGLNYGYTF

clone size: .
J gene: TRBJ2-2
V gene: TRBV19
D gene: TRBD1
CDR3 DNA: TGTGCCAGTAGTGGACAGGGCTTCGGGGAGCTGTTTTTT
CDR3 protein: CASSGQGFGELFF

clone size: .
J gene: TRBJ1-2
V gene: TRBV21-1
D gene: .
CDR3 DNA: TGTGCCAGCAGCAAAGCACAGGGGAATTATGGCTACACCTTC
CDR3 protein: CASSKAQGNYGYTF

clone size: .
J gene: TRBJ1-3
V gene: TRBV5-4
D gene: .
CDR3 DNA: TGTGCCTCGCAGCGCGACATTCCCGGGAGTGGAAACACCATATATTTT
CDR3 protein: CASQRDIPGSGNTIYF

clone size: .
J gene: TRBJ2-7
V gene: TRBV5-1
D gene: .
CDR3 DNA: TGCGCCAGCAGCTTGGGACAGGCAGGCTACGAGCAGTACTTC
CDR3 protein: CASSLGQAGYEQYF

clone size: .
J gene: TRBJ1-5
V gene: TRBV15
D gene: TRBD1
CDR3 DNA: TGTGCCACCAGCCTGGGACAGGGGGGGAGTAGGCCCCAGCATTTT
CDR3 protein: CATSLGQGGSRPQHF

clone size: .
J gene: TRBJ1-2
V gene: TRBV5-1
D gene: TRBD1
CDR3 DNA: TGCGCCAGCAGCCCTACAGGGGTGACGTGTGGCTACACCTTC
CDR3 protein: CASSPTGVTCGYTF

clone size: .
J gene: TRBJ2-6
V gene: TRBV4-1
D gene: .
CDR3 DNA: TGCGCCAGCAGCCAAGACCATCCTAGGGGGGCCAACGTCCTGACTTTC
CDR3 protein: CASSQDHPRGANVLTF

clone size: .
J gene: TRBJ2-7
V gene: TRBV27
D gene: .
CDR3 DNA: TGTGCCAGCAGTCCGCAGAGGTCTAAGTACGAGCAGTACTTC
CDR3 protein: CASSPQRSKYEQYF

clone size: .
J gene: TRBJ2-7
V gene: TRBV6-1
D gene: .
CDR3 DNA: TGTGCCAGCAGTGAAGGGGGAGACGAGCAGTACTTC
CDR3 protein: CASSEGGDEQYF

clone size: .
J gene: TRBJ2-1
V gene: TRBV5-1
D gene: .
CDR3 DNA: TGCGCCAGCAGCTTGCGTTCAGGGGACCTAGACAATGAGCAGTTCTTC
CDR3 protein: CASSLRSGDLDNEQFF

clone size: .
J gene: TRBJ2-5
V gene: TRBV4-2
D gene: .
CDR3 DNA: TGTGCCAGCAGCCAAGGGCTAGGTTCGGGGGAGACCCAGTACTTC
CDR3 protein: CASSQGLGSGETQYF

clone size: .
J gene: TRBJ1-2
V gene: TRBV19
D gene: .
CDR3 DNA: TGTGCCAGTAGTACGCAGGGGAGCTATGGCTACACCTTC
CDR3 protein: CASSTQGSYGYTF

clone size: .
J gene: TRBJ1-2
V gene: TRBV29-1
D gene: TRBD1
CDR3 DNA: TGCAGCGTCGGGACAGGGAACTATGGCTACACCTTC
CDR3 protein: CSVGTGNYGYTF

clone size: .
J gene: TRBJ1-1
V gene: TRBV19
D gene: .
CDR3 DNA: TGTGCCAGTAGTTTACTACAGGGGAACACTGAAGCTTTCTTT
CDR3 protein: CASSLLQGNTEAFF

clone size: .
J gene: TRBJ2-6
V gene: TRBV5-1
D gene: TRBD1
CDR3 DNA: TGCGCCAGCAGCCTAGTTAGGACAGGTTCCTTCTCTGGGGCCAACGTCCTGACTTTC
CDR3 protein: CASSLVRTGSFSGANVLTF

clone size: .
J gene: TRBJ1-2
V gene: TRBV5-4
D gene: TRBD1
CDR3 DNA: TGTGCCAGCAGCTTGGTAGGGGGCGTTGGCTATGGCTACACCTTC
CDR3 protein: CASSLVGGVGYGYTF

clone size: .
J gene: TRBJ1-6
V gene: TRBV19
D gene: .
CDR3 DNA: TGTGCCAGTAGTGCCATGGGACAAATGGTACGGTCACCCCTCCACTTT
CDR3 protein: CASSAMGQMVRSPLHF

clone size: .
J gene: TRBJ1-2
V gene: TRBV5-1
D gene: TRBD1
CDR3 DNA: TGCGCCAGCAGCTTGACAGGGGCAGAGGGCTACACCTTC
CDR3 protein: CASSLTGAEGYTF

clone size: .
J gene: TRBJ2-5
V gene: TRBV5-1
D gene: TRBD1
CDR3 DNA: TGCGCCAGCAGCTTGGGCAGGGGGGAGACCCAGTACTTC
CDR3 protein: CASSLGRGETQYF

clone size: .
J gene: TRBJ1-2
V gene: TRBV29-1
D gene: .
CDR3 DNA: TGCAGCGTTGCTCGGGGGGACTATGGCTACACCTTC
CDR3 protein: CSVARGDYGYTF

clone size: .
J gene: TRBJ2-7
V gene: TRBV27
D gene: TRBD1
CDR3 DNA: TGTGCCAGCAGTTTAAGGACAGGGAGATTCACCTACGAGCAGTACTTC
CDR3 protein: CASSLRTGRFTYEQYF

clone size: .
J gene: TRBJ2-2
V gene: TRBV13
D gene: TRBD1
CDR3 DNA: TGTGCCAGCAGCCAGTATAGACAGGGTGGGACCACCGGGGAGCTGTTTTTT
CDR3 protein: CASSQYRQGGTTGELFF

clone size: once
J gene: TRBJ2-1
V gene: TRBV5-1
D gene: .
CDR3 DNA: TGCGCCAGCAGCTTGGTCGAGGACTATGAGCAGTTCTTC
CDR3 protein: CASSLVEDYEQFF

clone size: .
J gene: TRBJ1-6
V gene: TRBV4-1
D gene: .
CDR3 DNA: TGCGCCAGCAGCCAAGGGTCAGCGGTGAGTAATTCACCCCTCCACTTT
CDR3 protein: CASSQGSAVSNSPLHF

clone size: .
J gene: TRBJ1-2
V gene: TRBV5-1
D gene: TRBD1
CDR3 DNA: TGCGCCAGCAGGGAAGTTGACGGAGGGGGCGGCTACACCTTC
CDR3 protein: CASREVDGGGGYTF

clone size: .
J gene: TRBJ1-1
V gene: TRBV5-8
D gene: .
CDR3 DNA: TGTGCCAGCCAGCAGCGGGGGGGGACCGAAGCTTTCTTT
CDR3 protein: CASQQRGGTEAFF

clone size: .
J gene: TRBJ1-1
V gene: TRBV6-5
D gene: TRBD1
CDR3 DNA: TGTGCCAGCAGAGGGGGCAAGGATACTGAAGCTTTCTTT
CDR3 protein: CASRGGKDTEAFF

clone size: .
J gene: TRBJ1-1
V gene: TRBV5-6
D gene: .
CDR3 DNA: TGTGCCAGCAGCTTGGCCGGGTGGAACACTGAAGCTTTCTTT
CDR3 protein: CASSLAGWNTEAFF

clone size: .
J gene: TRBJ1-4
V gene: TRBV5-6
D gene: TRBD1
CDR3 DNA: TGTGCCAGCAGCCTACGACAGGGTAGGGATGAAAAACTGTTTTTT
CDR3 protein: CASSLRQGRDEKLFF

clone size: .
J gene: TRBJ2-3
V gene: TRBV3-1/TRBV3-2
D gene: .
CDR3 DNA: TGTGCCAGCAGCCGGGGGCAACCGGAGGATACGCAGTATTTT
CDR3 protein: CASSRGQPEDTQYF

clone size: .
J gene: TRBJ1-4
V gene: TRBV19
D gene: TRBD1
CDR3 DNA: TGTGCCAGCAGGGGGGAAAATCATGAAAAACTGTTTTTT
CDR3 protein: CASRGENHEKLFF

clone size: .
J gene: TRBJ1-1
V gene: TRBV11-2
D gene: .
CDR3 DNA: TGTGCCAGCAGCTTAGCACTTGCAGGGCGTGCTTTCTTT
CDR3 protein: CASSLALAGRAFF

clone size: .
J gene: TRBJ1-6
V gene: TRBV5-4
D gene: .
CDR3 DNA: TGTGCCAGCAGCGGGAGGACGGCGGGACCCCTCCACTTT
CDR3 protein: CASSGRTAGPLHF

clone size: few
J gene: TRBJ2-1
V gene: TRBV15
D gene: TRBD2
CDR3 DNA: TGTGCCACCAGCGGCGGTGCGGGGGGGAGACGAAGTGAGCAGTTCTTC
CDR3 protein: CATSGGAGGRRSEQFF

clone size: .
J gene: TRBJ2-7
V gene: TRBV19
D gene: .
CDR3 DNA: TGTGCCAGTAGTGTACAGGGTTTGGGCCACGAGCAGTACTTC
CDR3 protein: CASSVQGLGHEQYF

clone size: few
J gene: TRBJ2-1
V gene: TRBV4-2
D gene: TRBD2
CDR3 DNA: TGTGCCAGCAGCCAAGACAGCGGGGGTAACAATGAGCAGTTCTTC
CDR3 protein: CASSQDSGGNNEQFF

clone size: .
J gene: TRBJ2-7
V gene: TRBV11-2
D gene: .
CDR3 DNA: TGTGCCAGCAGCTTAGACCAGAACGAGCAGTACTTC
CDR3 protein: CASSLDQNEQYF

clone size: .
J gene: TRBJ1-1
V gene: TRBV5-1
D gene: .
CDR3 DNA: TGCGCCAGCAGCTTGGCCTTGGGGCTAAACACTGAAGCTTTCTTT
CDR3 protein: CASSLALGLNTEAFF

clone size: .
J gene: TRBJ1-5
V gene: TRBV2
D gene: TRBD1
CDR3 DNA: TGTGCCAGCAGTGAAGCGCCGGGACAGGTCCTCAATCAGCCCCAGCATTTT
CDR3 protein: CASSEAPGQVLNQPQHF

clone size: .
J gene: TRBJ1-3
V gene: TRBV6-5
D gene: .
CDR3 DNA: TGTGCCAGCCGGGGGGGGTTGGGTGACACCATATATTTT
CDR3 protein: CASRGGLGDTIYF

clone size: .
J gene: TRBJ1-2
V gene: TRBV7-3
D gene: .
CDR3 DNA: TGTGCCAGCAGCTTAATACCCAGGGCAGTTGGCTACACCTTC
CDR3 protein: CASSLIPRAVGYTF

clone size: .
J gene: TRBJ1-2
V gene: TRBV28
D gene: TRBD1
CDR3 DNA: TGTGCCAGCAATTTTCTGGACAGGGCGAGCTATGGCTACACCTTC
CDR3 protein: CASNFLDRASYGYTF